This entry lists 31 T cell receptor beta chains sequenced from one sample in a study of blood T cell repertoires in COVID-19. The protocol was immunoSEQ multiplex PCR, while the TCRdb copy is restricted to in-frame clones and leaves out a portion. The sample yields 280,000 or so clones, roughly 90% seen once. The specimen was peripheral blood. The receptors originated from a young man with active or convalescent COVID-19.

V usage is TRBV9 and J usage is TRBJ2-1, with D perhaps TRBD1 (6 bases). V lost 3 bases and J lost 7, with 11 bases in between. Germline V gene lookup returns CDR1 SGDLS and CDR2 YYNGEE. CDR3 length: 13 residues. The CDR3 here is CASSGKQGNEQFF. For the CDR3, the DNA is TGTGCCAGCAGCGGAAAGCAGGGGAATGAGCAGTTCTTC.

DNA for the CDR3: TGTGCCAGTAGTATAGGGTGGACACATAACACCGGGGAGCTGTTTTTT. It codes for CASSIGWTHNTGELFF. The genes are TRBV19 and TRBJ2-2; D possibly corresponds to TRBD1 (5 bases). Trimming pared 1 base from V and 2 bases from J, leaving 11 bases between. Germline CDR1 and CDR2: LNHDA and SQIVND (reference sequence). The CDR3 contains 16 residues.

This chain joins TRBV9 and TRBJ1-1, with D possibly matching TRBD1 (5 bases). V was clipped by 2 bases and J by 4 bases, with 12 bases between them. The CDR3 contains 14 residues. Germline CDR1 and CDR2: SGDLS and YYNGEE. CDR3 amino acids: CASSVETQGTEAFF. CDR3 bases: TGTGCCAGCAGCGTCGAGACCCAGGGCACTGAAGCTTTCTTT.

This clone has a single count. V is TRBV18 and J is TRBJ2-7; 8 positions match TRBD1. Germline CDR1 is KGHSH and CDR2 is LQKENI. Germline trimming cut 6 bases from V and 3 bases from J; bases unmatched to any gene: 7. This CDR3 comprises 14 residues. Here the CDR3 reads CASSSGQDFYEQYF. The CDR3 DNA sequence: TGTGCCAGCTCGTCGGGACAGGACTTCTACGAGCAGTACTTC.

The chain links TRBV27 to TRBJ2-3; D is uncertain. The CDR3 loop spans 13 amino acids. Trimming left V 4 bases short and J 5 bases short, with 10 bases between. CDR1 and CDR2 (germline): MNHEY, SMNVEV (reference sequence). The CDR3 is CASSSSLGDTQYF. The CDR3 DNA follows: TGTGCCAGCAGTTCCTCCCTCGGAGATACGCAGTATTTT.

This chain connects TRBV18 to TRBJ2-7; TRBD1 might be the D (6 bases). V lost 3 bases, J lost 0 bases, and 9 bases lay in between. This CDR3 region has 14 residues. Germline V lookup: CDR1 KGHSH, CDR2 LQKENI. The CDR3, as DNA: TGTGCCAGCTCACCGCAGGGGTACTCCTACGAGCAGTACTTC. Translating gives CASSPQGYSYEQYF. The whole variable domain, remainder taken from reference TRBV18 and TRBJ2-7, is NAGVMQNPRHLVRRRGQEARLRCSPMKGHSHVYWYRQLPEEGLKFMVYLQKENIIDESGMPKERFSAEFPKEGPSILRIQQVVRGDSAAYFCASSPQGYSYEQYFGPGTRLTVT.

The gene calls are TRBV30 and TRBJ2-6, with 9 bases that match TRBD1. CDR1 is GTSNPN and CDR2 is SVGIG in the germline V gene (reference sequence). The CDR3 is made up of 17 amino acids. J was trimmed by 0 bases and V by 4 bases; bases with no gene match: 7. The CDR3 nucleotides read TGTGCCTGGAACCCGGACAGGGGCAGCTCTGGGGCCAACGTCCTGACTTTC. Protein product: CAWNPDRGSSGANVLTF. The variable domain in full, completed from reference TRBV30 and TRBJ2-6, reads SQTIHQWPATLVQPVGSPLSLECTVEGTSNPNLYWYRQAAGRGLQLLFYSVGIGQISSEVPQNLSASRPQDRQFILSSKKLLLSDSGFYLCAWNPDRGSSGANVLTFGAGSRLTVL.

This clone occurred once. The V and J genes are TRBV19 and TRBJ2-4; the D gene is possibly TRBD1 (7 bases). The CDR3 runs to 17 residues. The V gene's germline CDR1 is LNHDA and CDR2 SQIVND (reference sequence). V lost 7 bases and J lost 2, with 21 bases in between. CDR3 nucleotide sequence: TGTGCCAGTACCCGGGGTTGGGCAGGGGGGACCAAAAACATTCAGTACTTC. Protein: CASTRGWAGGTKNIQYF.

The gene calls are TRBV5-1 and TRBJ1-5; possible D gene TRBD1, 6 bases. V lost 0 bases to trimming and J lost 7 bases, with 17 bases between them. Germline values: CDR1 SGHRS, CDR2 YFSETQ. This CDR3 region has 16 residues. The CDR3 here is CASSLGADYRVQPQHF. The CDR3 DNA reads TGCGCCAGCAGCTTGGGCGCTGATTACAGGGTGCAGCCCCAGCATTTT.

The chain employs TRBV12-5 and TRBJ1-4, with TRBD1 matching over 7 bases. The CDR3 runs 16 residues. Germline trimming cut 0 bases from V and 6 bases from J; bases unmatched to any gene: 7. Germline-derived CDR1 and CDR2 are LGHNT and FRNRAP. CDR3 DNA: TGTGCTAGTGGTTTGGTCTCCACAGGGGAGGATGAAAAACTGTTTTTT. This codes for CASGLVSTGEDEKLFF.

The chain recombines TRBV2 with TRBJ2-3; the match to TRBD2 covers 7 bases. The CDR3 runs to 19 residues. Trimming removed 1 base from V and 5 bases from J; junction bases left unmatched: 18. Germline CDR1 and CDR2: SNHLY and FYNNEI. The CDR3 bases are TGTGCCAGCAGTGAAGTATTGGGAGCGTGGCGGGGGAGGAAAGATACGCAGTATTTT. Its protein product is CASSEVLGAWRGRKDTQYF.

The J gene is TRBJ2-1, the V gene TRBV11-2; D is perhaps TRBD2 (5 bases). Trimming left V 0 bases short and J 3 bases short, with 15 bases between. From germline, CDR1 is SGHAT and CDR2 FQNNGV. The CDR3 is 17 amino acids. CDR3 nucleotides: TGTGCCAGCAGCTTAGATCACGGGAACCAACACTACAATGAGCAGTTCTTC. Encoded protein: CASSLDHGNQHYNEQFF.

The chain carries TRBV7-2 and TRBJ1-2; D is perhaps TRBD1 (5 bases). The CDR3 runs 14 residues. CDR1 is SGHTA, CDR2 FQGNSA, per germline. Trimming took off 2 bases at V and 4 bases at J, with 11 bases between the two ends. The CDR3 loop is CASSLNRQVYGYTF. The DNA of the CDR3 is TGTGCCAGCAGCTTAAACAGGCAGGTCTATGGCTACACCTTC.

This chain connects TRBV9 to TRBJ2-1; weak D call: TRBD1 (5 bases). V dropped 4 bases and J dropped 0 bases, with 17 bases sitting between them. The CDR3 is 17 amino acids. In germline, CDR1 is SGDLS, CDR2 YYNGEE. CDR3 sequence reads: CASSPDMFSSSYNEQFF. The CDR3 DNA reads as TGTGCCAGCAGCCCGGACATGTTCTCGAGCTCCTACAATGAGCAGTTCTTC.

The chain uses TRBV4-1 and TRBJ2-4; 12 nucleotides line up with TRBD2. Germline-derived CDR1 and CDR2 are MGHRA and YSYEKL. After removal of 1 base from V and 0 bases from J, the junction contained 7 bases not matched to a gene. The CDR3 consists of 19 residues. This chain's CDR3 is CASSQGLAGVTLAKNIQYF. The CDR3 nucleotides read TGCGCCAGCAGCCAAGGACTAGCGGGGGTCACTCTAGCCAAAAACATTCAGTACTTC.

The chain links TRBV29-1 to TRBJ2-1; 10 bases agree with TRBD2. Unmatched junction bases numbered 8, after V lost 6 bases and J lost 15 bases. The CDR3 loop spans 11 amino acids. Germline V gives CDR1 SQVTM, CDR2 ANQGSEA. CDR3 in amino acids: CSVDSGGAGFF. The CDR3, as DNA: TGCAGCGTGGACAGCGGGGGGGCTGGGTTCTTC.

V usage is TRBV29-1 and J usage is TRBJ1-1, with 7 bases fitting TRBD1. Germline V gene lookup returns CDR1 SQVTM and CDR2 ANQGSEA. This CDR3 contains 14 residues. J lost 3 bases, V lost 6 bases, and 10 bases had no gene match. The CDR3 DNA is TGCAGCGTCGAGAAACAGAGGGGGCACACTGAAGCTTTCTTT. Translated: CSVEKQRGHTEAFF.

The chain has TRBV14 and TRBJ2-7; 7 bases line up with TRBD1. Trimming removed 3 bases from V and 4 bases from J; junction bases left unmatched: 6. Germline values: CDR1 SGHDN, CDR2 FVKESK. CDR3 length equals 14 residues. The CDR3 nucleotides are TGTGCCAGCAGCCACACCGGGACAGCTTACGAGCAGTACTTC. It translates to CASSHTGTAYEQYF.

The chain employs TRBV7-9 and TRBJ1-2; 9 nucleotides align to TRBD1. This CDR3 is built from 13 residues. The germline V gene has CDR1 SEHNR and CDR2 FQNEAQ (reference sequence). V was clipped by 10 bases and J by 2 bases; unmatched bases: 5. Here the CDR3 DNA reads TGTGCCACCCCGGGACAGGGAAACTATGGCTACACCTTC. This translates into CATPGQGNYGYTF.

The J gene is TRBJ1-2, the V gene TRBV3-1 (or the pseudogene TRBV3-2), with 9 bases fitting TRBD1. In germline, CDR1 is LGHDT, CDR2 YNNKEL (reference sequence). Losses at the gene ends were 0 bases for V and 8 bases for J; bases not matched to a gene: 10. There are 16 residues in the CDR3. This chain's CDR3 is CASSQDRDRGFHGYTF. CDR3 coding DNA: TGTGCCAGCAGCCAAGATCGAGACAGGGGGTTTCACGGCTACACCTTC.

The chain joins TRBV27 to TRBJ2-3; the match to TRBD2 covers 10 bases. This CDR3 contains 15 residues. The V and J ends lost 5 bases and 1 base, in that order; junction bases with no gene match: 3. The germline gives CDR1 MNHEY, CDR2 SMNVEV (reference sequence). CDR3 nucleotide sequence: TGTGCCAGCAGTCAAGGGACTAGCGGCACAGATACGCAGTATTTT. It translates to CASSQGTSGTDTQYF.

V usage is TRBV6-2 or TRBV6-3 and J usage is TRBJ1-1; D call uncertain. The CDR3 covers 13 residues. V lost 2 bases to trimming and J lost 2 bases, with 6 bases between them. CDR1 is MNHEY and CDR2 is SVGEGT in the germline V gene. The CDR3 DNA is TGTGCCAGCAGTTACCGAGCAAACACTGAAGCTTTCTTT. This sequence encodes CASSYRANTEAFF.

This rearrangement joins TRBV15 to TRBJ2-1, with a weak D call TRBD1 (5 bases). Trimming cost V 2 bases and J 7 bases, with 6 bases left between them. The CDR3 contains 12 residues. Germline V gene lookup returns CDR1 LNHNV and CDR2 YYDKDF (reference sequence). As DNA, the CDR3 is TGTGCCACCAGCAGACAGGGAAATGAGCAGTTCTTC. It yields the protein CATSRQGNEQFF.

The chain combines TRBV5-5 with TRBJ2-3, with 9 bases lining up with TRBD1. The CDR3 consists of 14 residues. The ends lost 3 bases at V and 4 bases at J; junction bases unmatched: 3. In germline, CDR1 is SGHKS, CDR2 YYEKEE (reference sequence). The CDR3 DNA follows: TGTGCCAGCAGCTGGGACAGGGATCCAGATACGCAGTATTTT. This sequence encodes CASSWDRDPDTQYF.

This clone was observed a single time. The V gene is TRBV24-1, the J gene TRBJ1-1; D is possibly TRBD1 (5 bases). Germline V gene lookup returns CDR1 KGHDR and CDR2 SFDVKD. Trimming removed 4 bases from V and 1 base from J, with 12 bases in between. This CDR3 contains 15 residues. The CDR3 loop is CATSDNRRGNTEAFF. CDR3 coding DNA: TGTGCCACCAGTGACAACCGAAGGGGGAACACTGAAGCTTTCTTT.

The chain employs TRBV25-1 and TRBJ2-7, with 7 bases that match TRBD2. V shed 3 bases, J shed 3 bases, and the junction held 17 bases outside the gene matches. Germline values: CDR1 MGHDK, CDR2 SYGVNS. This CDR3 spans 18 amino acids. DNA for the CDR3: TGTGCCAGCAGTGATCTACGCGCTCGGGAGGACCTCATCTACGAGCAGTACTTC. It translates to CASSDLRAREDLIYEQYF.

The genes are TRBV28 and TRBJ1-4, with a weak D call TRBD1 (5 bases). The CDR3 has 15 amino acids. Germline V gene lookup returns CDR1 MDHEN and CDR2 SYDVKM. Deletions cut 6 bases from V and 4 bases from J, with 15 bases between. The DNA of the CDR3 is TGTGCCAGCAGCCTCCAGGAGACAGTTAATGAAAAACTGTTTTTT. Protein product: CASSLQETVNEKLFF. The whole variable domain, filled in from reference TRBV28 and TRBJ1-4, reads DVKVTQSSRYLVKRTGEKVFLECVQDMDHENMFWYRQDPGLGLRLIYFSYDVKMKEKGDIPEGYSVSREKKERFSLILESASTNQTSMYLCASSLQETVNEKLFFGSGTQLSVL.

The rearrangement joins TRBV2 to TRBJ1-5; no reliable D call. The CDR3 totals 15 residues. Germline-derived CDR1 and CDR2 are SNHLY and FYNNEI. V lost 4 bases and J 3 bases, leaving 13 bases between the germline ends. CDR3 protein: CASSGSDKANQPQHF. Written as DNA, the CDR3 is TGTGCCAGCAGTGGATCAGACAAAGCCAATCAGCCCCAGCATTTT.

The gene calls are TRBV4-3 and TRBJ1-3; 8 bases map to TRBD1. The CDR3 sequence is 17 residues long. The V and J ends lost 0 bases and 5 bases, in that order; junction bases with no gene match: 9. CDR1 is LGHNA and CDR2 is YSLEER in the germline V gene. The CDR3 sequence: CASSQDRTGLIRNTIYF. CDR3 nucleotide sequence: TGCGCCAGCAGCCAAGATAGGACAGGGTTGATTCGAAACACCATATATTTT.

Concerning this clone itself: The CDR3 ends on some other residue instead of the conserved phenylalanine or tryptophan, so this is likely a read error. The chain uses TRBV19 and TRBJ1-2; D perhaps matches TRBD1 (6 bases). This CDR3 comprises 13 residues. V dropped 1 base and J dropped 4 bases, with 7 bases sitting between them. Germline loops: CDR1 LNHDA, CDR2 SQIVND (reference sequence). The CDR3 DNA reads as TGTGCCAGTAGTATAGGGACAGTCTATGGCTACACCCTC. This sequence encodes CASSIGTVYGYTL.

V is TRBV5-4 and J is TRBJ2-2; D not resolved. The CDR3 runs to 14 residues. Germline loops: CDR1 SGHNT, CDR2 YYREEE (reference sequence). The V and J ends lost 4 bases and 7 bases respectively, with 14 bases between them. The CDR3 reads CASSPRSGGGELFF. Here the CDR3 DNA reads TGTGCCAGCAGCCCTCGATCAGGTGGCGGGGAGCTGTTTTTT.